This entry describes one T cell receptor (beta chain). This clonotype was seen ten or more times. What this receptor recognizes is not known. It has no much larger one-base neighbor in the sample; base qualities were not kept. The entry originates in a study of T cells after yellow fever vaccination (dated by TCRdb to between 2017 and 2020). For context, the study as a whole: Libraries from fractions with low cell numbers were prepared with the SMART-Seq v4 Ultra Low Input RNA kit. To follow T-cell clones before and after both primary and booster YFV17D yellow fever vaccination, bulk TCR alpha and beta repertoires underwent longitudinal sequencing. Blood was drawn at multiple timepoints before and after primary and secondary immunization, with bulk PBMC replicates and cell subsets isolated. Two healthy male donors, one aged 18 to 29 and one aged 30 to 40 years, made up the cohort. Study-level results and caveats: A small fraction of clonotypes showed up in both the CD4 and CD8 compartments, probably as a result of convergent recombination. After the booster, most of the clones that had expanded following primary vaccination were detected again (just under 97% of CD4 and around 87% of CD8), which suggests that memory was broadly maintained. Because only a couple of donors were included in the study, the extent to which the findings can be generalized is limited. The secondary T-cell response was found to be weaker but faster than the primary response, with a peak reached on day 5 rather than on day 15. Because abundant contaminating clonotypes from the bulk population could be contained in FACS-sorted repertoires, computational filtering was required.

Measured from the cysteine to the phenylalanine, the CDR3 is 12 residues long. Kept here is only the CDR3 DNA, which spans 36 bases and is read in frame from base 1. Taken from the germline V gene, the CDR1 and CDR2 loops are MNHEY and SVGAGI. The junction shows trimming of 2 bases on V and 4 bases on J, plus 5 bases between the germline ends. TCR cDNA was made using 5'RACE template switching, a step that added a universal primer site and unique molecular identifiers. Priming of cDNA synthesis was performed from both the TCR alpha and TCR beta constant segments. Libraries were amplified in two PCR steps, with sample barcodes and sequencing adapters added in the second step. Sequencing of libraries was done on Illumina HiSeq 2500 (2x100 bp) or NovaSeq (2x150 bp). The study's processing was this. MIGEC handled demultiplexing of reads and collapsing into UMI consensus sequences, while MiXCR performed V(D)J alignment. Vaccine-responding clonotypes were identified with edgeR using replicate PBMC samples, with FDR below 0.01 and a log2 fold change above 5 up to day 15 being required. Each bulk clonotype was labeled CD4 or CD8 based on which sequenced repertoire, CD4 or CD8, contained the clonotype at higher abundance. TCRdb handled the public reads itself, with Q25 trimming in fastp and clone calling in MiXCR, and kept productive beta chains. Each CDR3 protein gets just one entry, which takes the most common genes and DNA from the rows behind it. TCRdb assigned the V and J calls; the authors' analysis was not used. This sample has roughly 63,000 distinct CDR3 sequences in its table, and about 7% of those were observed once. The ten largest account for around 34% of the sample.

The treatment or condition label, as the study defines it: live attenuated yellow fever vaccine strain. A standard Ficoll-Paque protocol was used to isolate PBMCs from peripheral blood. Dynabeads CD4 and CD8 positive selection kits were used to isolate the CD4 and CD8 T-cell fractions. RNA was extracted with TriZol from bulk PBMCs, CD4 and CD8 fractions, and dextramer-positive and dextramer-negative fractions. The sequencing here drew on CD8+ T cells sorted from PBMCs, taken 15 days after the yellow fever booster vaccination. The chain couples TRBV6-5 to TRBJ2-5, with no reliable assignment of the D segment. The TCR comes from a man aged 30-40 years who received the YFV17D yellow fever vaccine. Here is the DNA: TGTGCCAGCAGTTACGGTGGAGAGACCCAGTACTTC. The resulting protein is CASSYGGETQYF.